The rows below give T cell receptor beta chains drawn from one sample of a study of blood T cells in healthy people across ages. TCRdb re-called the 5' RACE reads through MiXCR, storing one row per CDR3 protein. Of around 990,000 distinct CDR3 sequences in the sample, roughly two fifths were seen once. The sequencing sample was made of blood. These receptors came from a man aged 18 to 30 in good health. The CDR3 runs from the conserved cysteine through the conserved F or W. The D gene is left open where the match is weak. The size entry is marked missing in some rows and otherwise reads once, few, many or a size class.

D gene	clone size	J gene	CDR3 length	V gene	CDR3 protein	CDR3 DNA
TRBD1	few	TRBJ1-1	12	TRBV5-1	CASSSETGEAFF	TGCGCCAGCAGCTCAGAGACAGGGGAAGCTTTCTTT
TRBD2	many	TRBJ2-1	14	TRBV29-1	CSVFSTSGYNEQFF	TGCAGCGTTTTTTCGACTAGCGGTTACAATGAGCAGTTCTTC
.	.	TRBJ1-1	15	TRBV12-3/TRBV12-4	CASSLGGLRGAEAFF	TGTGCCAGCAGTTTAGGGGGCCTGAGGGGCGCTGAAGCTTTCTTT
TRBD2	many	TRBJ2-1	16	TRBV29-1	CSGLKLGTRKRDEQFF	TGCAGCGGTCTGAAACTCGGGACTAGAAAAAGGGATGAGCAGTTCTTC
.	.	TRBJ2-2	16	TRBV7-2	CASSLGRQINTGELFF	TGTGCCAGCAGCTTAGGTCGACAGATCAACACCGGGGAGCTGTTTTTT
.	.	TRBJ1-1	14	TRBV20-1	CSARDMGRVFEAFF	TGCAGTGCTAGAGATATGGGCAGGGTTTTTGAAGCTTTCTTT
.	once	TRBJ1-2	15	TRBV5-1	CASSLDRELGYGYTF	TGCGCCAGCAGCTTGGATCGGGAGTTGGGCTATGGCTACACCTTC
TRBD2	.	TRBJ2-5	15	TRBV29-1	CSVRTGLAGRNEQYF	TGCAGCGTCCGGACCGGACTAGCGGGGCGGAATGAGCAGTACTTC
.	.	TRBJ2-3	12	TRBV9	CASSVPEDMQYF	TGTGCCAGCAGCGTACCCGAAGATATGCAGTATTTT
.	.	TRBJ1-2	14	TRBV9	CASSADRPQYGYTF	TGTGCCAGCAGCGCTGACAGGCCGCAATATGGCTACACCTTC
.	.	TRBJ2-1	15	TRBV10-3	CATHPRLHSYNEQFF	TGTGCCACCCACCCCAGGCTTCACTCCTACAATGAGCAGTTCTTC
.	.	TRBJ1-1	16	TRBV6-6	CASSYSNQGLGTEAFF	TGTGCCAGCAGTTACTCGAACCAGGGGCTAGGGACTGAAGCTTTCTTT
.	.	TRBJ2-1	15	TRBV5-6	CASSLSGVAYNEQFF	TGTGCCAGCAGCTTGTCTGGGGTTGCCTACAATGAGCAGTTCTTC
.	.	TRBJ1-1	13	TRBV15	CATSRDPNTEAFF	TGTGCCACCAGCAGAGACCCTAACACTGAAGCTTTCTTT
.	.	TRBJ2-7	13	TRBV9	CASSVDISYEQYF	TGTGCCAGCAGCGTAGACATCTCCTACGAGCAGTACTTC
.	few	TRBJ2-1	15	TRBV5-6	CASSFNPSSYNEQFF	TGTGCCAGCAGCTTCAACCCTAGCTCCTACAATGAGCAGTTCTTC
.	few	TRBJ2-1	16	TRBV4-3	CASSQGEGSIFEEQFF	TGCGCCAGCAGCCAAGGTGAGGGTAGTATCTTCGAGGAGCAGTTCTTC
.	.	TRBJ2-5	11	TRBV7-9	CASSSQEDQYF	TGTGCCAGCAGCTCCCAAGAGGACCAGTACTTC
TRBD1	.	TRBJ2-7	12	TRBV12-3/TRBV12-4	CASSWGQGKQYF	TGTGCCAGCAGTTGGGGACAGGGGAAGCAGTACTTC